This TCR beta chain was identified in a study of response to subunit inactivated influenza vaccine. Overall study findings and caveats: The study's authors posited that every seasonal influenza vaccination enlists few new T cells.

TCRdb reanalysed the RT-PCR reads using MiXCR and keeps one entry per CDR3 protein. Of 500,000 or so distinct CDR3 sequences listed, approximately 11% are singletons. V was pared by 0 bases and J by 0 bases, with 10 bases between. Germline CDR1 and CDR2: SGHDT and YYEEEE. This CDR3 comprises 15 residues. This clonotype was seen a few times. Its antigen is as yet unknown. This chain uses TRBV5-6 with TRBJ2-7; D possibly corresponds to TRBD2 (5 bases). The clonotype originates from a man aged 50 or older who received an inactivated influenza vaccine. The specimen comprised PBMCs from blood, sampled 45 days after vaccination. CDR3 protein: CASSLGLSTSYEQYF. The DNA for the CDR3 is TGTGCCAGCAGCTTGGGACTATCAACCTCCTACGAGCAGTACTTC. Supplemented by reference TRBV5-6 and TRBJ2-7, the full variable domain reads DAGVTQSPTHLIKTRGQQVTLRCSPKSGHDTVSWYQQALGQGPQFIFQYYEEEERQRGNFPDRFSGHQFPNYSSELNVNALLLGDSALYLCASSLGLSTSYEQYFGPGTRLTVT.